This T cell receptor beta chain was captured in a study of response to subunit inactivated influenza vaccine listed by TCRdb under 2018. At the level of the whole study: The study used deep quantitative T cell receptor repertoire profiling to track responses to a trivalent subunit inactivated influenza vaccine.

The CDR3 covers 14 residues, taking in both the cysteine and the phenylalanine. This entry keeps only the CDR3 DNA: 42 bases, framed from base 1. The germline V gene encodes CDR1 MNHEY and CDR2 SMNVEV (reference sequence). Trimming at the junction amounts to 3 bases on V and 4 bases on J, and the germline ends lie 10 bases apart. The method behind the library was RT-PCR. Instrument on record: Illumina HiSeq 2500. Using fastp trimming at Q25 and MiXCR clonotype assembly, TCRdb reanalyzed the public sequencing data and kept in-frame beta chains. Rows with one shared CDR3 protein collapse into an entry with the most common genes and DNA. Across this sample there are roughly 630,000 distinct CDR3 sequences, with around 15% seen only once. Of the sample, approximately 7.6% is held by the ten largest clones. The investigation overall reported the following: According to the authors, only a limited number of new T cells may be recruited by each seasonal influenza vaccination.

This clonotype was seen repeatedly, ten times or more. The specificity of this receptor is unknown. Base qualities were left out, and no much larger clone turns up one base away. The sample was PBMCs from blood, taken roughly 15 days before vaccination. This receptor chain uses TRBV27 and TRBJ2-1; the D region may be TRBD1 or TRBD2, each matching 5 bases equally. The sequence came from a man aged 45-65 years who received an inactivated influenza vaccine. Donor details come from another sample of the same person, matched by shared clones. This receptor has the CDR3 CASSLGREYNEQFF. The bases are TGTGCCAGCAGTTTGGGACGGGAATACAATGAGCAGTTCTTC.